This T cell receptor beta chain was identified during a study of T-cell reconstitution after alpha-beta-depleted transplantation in children. Library preparation (for TCRbeta) was performed with unique molecular identifiers. Via MiXCR, TCRdb re-called the PCR reads, giving one row per CDR3 protein. The sample yields some 530,000 distinct CDR3 sequences, around 12% seen once. Germline loops: CDR1 SGDLS, CDR2 YYNGEE. V dropped 0 bases and J dropped 7 bases, with 10 bases sitting between them. The CDR3 is 13 residues long. This clonotype was counted at least ten times. The sequence came from a human donor who donated a stem cell graft to a child with combined immunodeficiency. The sample consisted of PBMCs from the stem cell graft donor, taken from the stem cell graft. The chain combines TRBV9 with TRBJ1-1, with D maybe TRBD1 (5 bases). The CDR3 bases are TGTGCCAGCAGCGTAGTACAGGCAGGTGAAGCTTTCTTT. Translation gives CASSVVQAGEAFF.